This record covers a single T cell receptor (beta chain). This sample was included in a study of somatic mutations in cytotoxic T cells in rheumatoid arthritis. The ends lost 4 bases at V and 9 bases at J; junction bases unmatched: 1. There are 12 residues in the CDR3. Germline V CDR1 and CDR2: LGHNA, YNFKEQ. Libraries were prepared by immunoSEQ multiplex PCR; TCRdb keeps only in-frame clonotypes and omits some of them. The sample lists 15,000 or so clones, roughly 73% occurring once. The origin of this receptor is an adult with rheumatoid arthritis. The genes are TRBV4-2 and TRBJ2-1, with 9 bases matching TRBD1. The sequencing input was CD8+ T cells sorted from blood. The CDR3 DNA reads TGTGCCAGCAGCCTGGACAGGGGTGAGCAGTTCTTC. This gives the protein CASSLDRGEQFF.